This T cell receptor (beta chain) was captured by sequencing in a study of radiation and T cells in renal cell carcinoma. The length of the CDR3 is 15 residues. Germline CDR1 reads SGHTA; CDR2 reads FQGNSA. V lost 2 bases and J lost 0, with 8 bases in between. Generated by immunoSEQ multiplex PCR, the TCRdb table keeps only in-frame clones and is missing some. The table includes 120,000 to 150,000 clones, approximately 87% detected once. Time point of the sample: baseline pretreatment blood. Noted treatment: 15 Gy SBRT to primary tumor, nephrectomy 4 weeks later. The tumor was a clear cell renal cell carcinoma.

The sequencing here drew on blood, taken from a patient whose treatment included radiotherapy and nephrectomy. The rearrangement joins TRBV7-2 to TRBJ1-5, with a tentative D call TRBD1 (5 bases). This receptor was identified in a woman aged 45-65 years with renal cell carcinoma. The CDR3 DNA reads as TGTGCCAGCAGCTTAAGCAGGGTTAGCAATCAGCCCCAGCATTTT. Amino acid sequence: CASSLSRVSNQPQHF.